Listed here are 11 T cell receptor beta chains from one sample, sequenced in a study of T cell changes during pregnancy in multiple sclerosis (dated by TCRdb to 2018 to 2020). Library preparation was by the immunoSEQ multiplex PCR assay. The table was pulled from immuneACCESS by TCRdb, which kept in-frame rearrangements only. Such tables lose some clones; where checked, under half of the loss comes from unresolved V genes, and the rest has no known cause. Counted in this sample were nearly 40,000 clones; around 90% of them appeared once. Less than 0.8% of the sample is taken by the ten largest. Sequencing used CD4+ T cells from peripheral blood mononuclear cells, obtained in the third trimester of pregnancy. Receptor source: a female donor with multiple sclerosis, enrolled in a pregnancy study.

This sequence joins TRBV7-9 and TRBJ1-4; 8 bases fit TRBD1. Losses at the gene ends were 11 bases for V and 5 bases for J; bases not matched to a gene: 7. Germline lookup yields CDR1 SEHNR and CDR2 FQNEAQ (reference sequence). This CDR3 spans 13 amino acids. In DNA, the CDR3 is TGTGCCGGCGGACAGGGATTCAATGAAAAACTGTTTTTT. Translated, it gives CAGGQGFNEKLFF.

The J gene is TRBJ2-7, the V gene TRBV6-1; 11 bases agree with TRBD2. After removal of 4 bases from V and 4 bases from J, the junction contained 3 bases not matched to a gene. The CDR3 loop spans 14 amino acids. Germline values: CDR1 MNHNS, CDR2 SASEGT. CDR3 bases: TGTGCCAGCAGTGTGACTAGCGGGAAATACGAGCAGTACTTC. Translated, it gives CASSVTSGKYEQYF.

The chain has TRBV5-1 and TRBJ1-4; 7 nucleotides match TRBD1. The CDR3 spans 15 residues. Germline V lookup: CDR1 SGHRS, CDR2 YFSETQ. J lost 8 bases, V lost 2 bases, and 9 bases had no gene match. In nucleotides, the CDR3 is TGCGCCAGCAGCTTAGGGACAGATCAGGAAGAAAAACTGTTTTTT. Its translation is CASSLGTDQEEKLFF.

On this clone itself: Distinct nucleotide sequences in the sample also encode this CDR3. This chain links TRBV28 with TRBJ1-2, with D unresolved. Between the trimmed V and J ends, which lost 1 base and 3 bases, there was a span of 15 bases. The CDR3 covers 16 residues. Germline CDR1 and CDR2: MDHEN and SYDVKM. The chain's CDR3 is CASSLYARMGHYGYTF. The CDR3 DNA is TGTGCCAGCAGTTTATATGCGAGGATGGGTCACTATGGCTACACCTTC.

The gene calls are TRBV10-3 and TRBJ2-5; 9 bases are a match to TRBD1. Germline values: CDR1 ENHRY, CDR2 SYGVKD. After removal of 6 bases from V and 2 bases from J, the junction contained 4 bases not matched to a gene. The CDR3 sequence is 14 residues long. CDR3 bases: TGTGCCATCAGGGGGGACAGGGAACAAGAGACCCAGTACTTC. Protein: CAIRGDREQETQYF.

The genes are TRBV5-1 and TRBJ2-7; 9 positions match TRBD2. CDR1 is SGHRS, CDR2 YFSETQ, per germline. This CDR3 comprises 14 residues. Unmatched junction bases numbered 4, after V lost 4 bases and J lost 2 bases. CDR3 coding DNA: TGCGCCAGCAGCCCTAGCGGGAACACCTACGAGCAGTACTTC. This sequence encodes CASSPSGNTYEQYF.

The chain uses TRBV7-2 and TRBJ2-5; unclear D gene. The germline gives CDR1 SGHTA, CDR2 FQGNSA. The CDR3 covers 14 residues. V was cut by 3 bases and J by 4 bases, with 12 bases left in between. The CDR3 sequence: CASSFSGTGETQYF. DNA of the CDR3: TGTGCCAGCAGCTTCTCCGGAACGGGAGAGACCCAGTACTTC.

This clone was observed once. This chain connects TRBV13 to TRBJ2-1, with D possibly TRBD1 on 5 matching bases. V lost 5 bases and J 5 bases, leaving 7 bases between the germline ends. CDR1 is PRHDT and CDR2 is FYEKMQ in the germline V gene (reference sequence). CDR3 length: 12 amino acids. The CDR3 spells CASSPGNNEQFF. CDR3 in DNA: TGTGCCAGCAGCCCAGGGAACAATGAGCAGTTCTTC. Together with reference TRBV13 and TRBJ2-1, the CDR3 gives the full variable domain: AAGVIQSPRHLIKEKRETATLKCYPIPRHDTVYWYQQGPGQDPQFLISFYEKMQSDKGSIPDRFSAQQFSDYHSELNMSSLELGDSALYFCASSPGNNEQFFGPGTRLTVL.

The chain combines TRBV6-1 with TRBJ2-3, with TRBD2 as a possible D gene (6 bases). V was cut by 0 bases and J by 9 bases, with 10 bases left in between. Germline lookup yields CDR1 MNHNS and CDR2 SASEGT. This CDR3 contains 13 residues. The CDR3, as DNA: TGTGCCAGCAGTGAAGCCGACCGGGAGACGCAGTATTTT. This gives the protein CASSEADRETQYF.

V gene TRBV9 combines with J gene TRBJ2-4, with a tentative D call TRBD1 (5 bases). The V and J ends lost 0 bases and 4 bases respectively, with 11 bases between them. Germline V gene lookup returns CDR1 SGDLS and CDR2 YYNGEE. CDR3 length: 15 residues. CDR3 sequence: CASSVATGIKNIQYF. The DNA for the CDR3 is TGTGCCAGCAGCGTAGCTACAGGCATTAAAAACATTCAGTACTTC.

The chain employs TRBV11-2 and TRBJ2-2; D not resolved. CDR3 length: 15 amino acids. Trimming removed 1 base at V and 3 bases at J, with 9 bases between. From germline, CDR1 is SGHAT and CDR2 FQNNGV. The CDR3 sequence: CASSLVAGYTGELFF. As DNA, the CDR3 is TGTGCCAGCAGCTTAGTTGCCGGTTACACCGGGGAGCTGTTTTTT.